One sample yielded the 17 T cell receptor beta chains listed below, sequenced in a study of blood T cell repertoires in COVID-19. Generated by immunoSEQ multiplex PCR, the TCRdb table keeps only in-frame clones and is missing some. Here the sample spans about 150,000 clones, approximately 80% being singletons. Input material: peripheral blood. The receptors were sampled from a man between 60 and 75 years old with active or convalescent COVID-19.

The V call is TRBV4-2, the J call TRBJ1-5; 11 bases match TRBD1. Germline values: CDR1 LGHNA, CDR2 YNFKEQ. V shed 5 bases and J 6 bases; nucleotides not matched to a gene: 6. CDR3 size: 15 residues. The CDR3 protein is CASSSGQGEGQPQHF. The CDR3 bases are TGTGCCAGCAGCTCGGGACAGGGGGAGGGTCAGCCCCAGCATTTT.

The V gene is TRBV18, the J gene TRBJ2-1; 9 nucleotides agree with TRBD2. The junction had 9 bases not matched to a gene; V was cut back by 2 bases and J by 10 bases. Germline lookup yields CDR1 KGHSH and CDR2 LQKENI. This CDR3 comprises 15 residues. The CDR3 loop reads CASSPASGAFGEQFF. The CDR3 DNA follows: TGTGCCAGCTCACCAGCTAGCGGGGCTTTTGGAGAGCAGTTCTTC.

This clone showed up just once. This same CDR3 is encoded by further DNA sequences in the sample. The CDR3 here is CASSLGPGGYTF. Here the CDR3 DNA reads TGTGCCAGCAGCTTAGGCCCGGGGGGCTACACCTTC. This chain uses TRBV11-2 with TRBJ1-2; D is unresolved. Trimming took 1 base from V and 8 from J, leaving 8 bases between them. Germline loops: CDR1 SGHAT, CDR2 FQNNGV. The CDR3 extends over 12 amino acids.

The rearrangement uses TRBV5-5 and TRBJ2-1; 10 nucleotides align to TRBD2. This CDR3 region has 18 residues. Germline lookup yields CDR1 SGHKS and CDR2 YYEKEE (reference sequence). J was trimmed by 0 bases and V by 2 bases; bases with no gene match: 8. CDR3 nucleotides: TGTGCCAGCAGCTTAGGAGCTAGCGGGAGACACTCCTACAATGAGCAGTTCTTC. Residues: CASSLGASGRHSYNEQFF. Supplemented by reference TRBV5-5 and TRBJ2-1, the full variable domain reads DAGVTQSPTHLIKTRGQQVTLRCSPISGHKSVSWYQQVLGQGPQFIFQYYEKEERGRGNFPDRFSARQFPNYSSELNVNALLLGDSALYLCASSLGASGRHSYNEQFFGPGTRLTVL.

The rearrangement uses TRBV7-2 and TRBJ2-7, with TRBD2 matching over 8 bases. Germline CDR1 and CDR2: SGHTA and FQGNSA. The CDR3 extends over 15 amino acids. J was trimmed by 3 bases and V by 4 bases; bases with no gene match: 8. The CDR3 reads CASSSASGRNYEQYF. CDR3 DNA sequence: TGTGCCAGCAGCTCCGCAAGCGGGAGAAACTACGAGCAGTACTTC.

V is TRBV5-4 and J is TRBJ2-2, with 9 bases lining up with TRBD1. CDR3 length equals 15 residues. Trimming removed 7 bases from V and 6 bases from J; junction bases left unmatched: 10. CDR1 is SGHNT and CDR2 is YYREEE in the germline V gene (reference sequence). CDR3 DNA sequence: TGTGCCAGCGGCAAACAGGGGGCGCGAGCCGGGGAGCTGTTTTTT. Its translation is CASGKQGARAGELFF.

A few counts support this clone. The chain links TRBV10-3 to TRBJ1-1; D is unresolved. The V and J ends lost 2 bases and 2 bases respectively, with 9 bases between them. Looked up from germline, CDR1 is ENHRY and CDR2 is SYGVKD. This CDR3 contains 14 residues. The CDR3 DNA follows: TGTGCCATCAGTGAGCACAGTTCAAACACTGAAGCTTTCTTT. Its protein product is CAISEHSSNTEAFF.

The V gene is TRBV9, the J gene TRBJ2-3, with D possibly matching TRBD2 (7 bases). This CDR3 is 16 amino acids long. V was clipped by 4 bases and J by 3 bases, with 18 bases between them. The germline V gene encodes CDR1 SGDLS and CDR2 YYNGEE. DNA for the CDR3: TGTGCCAGCAGCCCCCCGAGGGGGGGGAGAACAGATACGCAGTATTTT. It translates to CASSPPRGGRTDTQYF. The variable domain in full, with the rest retrieved from reference TRBV9 and TRBJ2-3, is DSGVTQTPKHLITATGQRVTLRCSPRSGDLSVYWYQQSLDQGLQFLIQYYNGEERAKGNILERFSAQQFPDLHSELNLSSLELGDSALYFCASSPPRGGRTDTQYFGPGTRLTVL.

J is TRBJ1-3 and V is TRBV18, with D maybe TRBD1 (5 bases). Germline CDR1 is KGHSH and CDR2 is LQKENI. With 8 bases removed from V and 4 bases from J, the gap between germline ends came to 18 bases. The CDR3 is 15 residues long. The CDR3 spells CASQDGGFAGNTIYF. In DNA form, the CDR3 reads TGTGCCAGCCAAGACGGGGGGTTTGCCGGAAACACCATATATTTT.

The DNA for the CDR3 is TGTGCCAGCAGAGGGGGGGCTTACGAGCAGTACTTC. It specifies CASRGGAYEQYF. V usage is TRBV6-5 and J usage is TRBJ2-7, with D possibly being TRBD2 (7 bases). Germline V gene data show CDR1 as MNHEY and CDR2 as SVGAGI. The CDR3 covers 12 residues. The V end was cut by 6 bases, the J end by 4 bases, with 10 bases between.

The chain joins TRBV4-2 to TRBJ2-1; D is possibly TRBD2 (6 bases). The CDR3 spans 15 residues. The ends were cut back, 3 bases at V and 5 bases at J, with 14 bases in the middle. Germline V gene lookup returns CDR1 LGHNA and CDR2 YNFKEQ. This chain's CDR3 is CASSQALWGDNEQFF. The CDR3 DNA sequence: TGTGCCAGCAGCCAGGCCTTGTGGGGGGACAATGAGCAGTTCTTC.

The chain is built from TRBV12-3 or TRBV12-4 and TRBJ2-7; tentative D call: TRBD1 (6 bases). V gave up 6 bases and J gave up 2 bases, with 11 bases separating them. The CDR3 length is 13 residues. CDR3 nucleotides: TGTGCCAGCAGCCTTGGACAGCCCTACGAGCAGTACTTC. Protein sequence: CASSLGQPYEQYF.

This clone was detected only a few times. The chain combines TRBV7-9 with TRBJ2-2; D unclear. Germline CDR1 and CDR2: SEHNR and FQNEAQ (reference sequence). The V and J ends lost 6 bases and 5 bases respectively, with 10 bases between them. The CDR3 contains 13 residues. The CDR3 loop reads CASSSALTGELFF. The CDR3 bases are TGTGCCAGCAGTTCCGCTCTAACCGGGGAGCTGTTTTTT.

The chain combines TRBV27 with TRBJ1-5, with D unresolved. V was trimmed by 4 bases and J by 1 base, leaving 20 bases between them. The CDR3 length is 18 residues. Germline lookup yields CDR1 MNHEY and CDR2 SMNVEV (reference sequence). The CDR3 region has the DNA TGTGCCAGCAGTTCCCACCGGGTCTCCCGAGGGAGCAATCAGCCCCAGCATTTT. As protein: CASSSHRVSRGSNQPQHF.

This chain connects TRBV7-2 to TRBJ2-3, with D possibly matching TRBD2 (6 bases). CDR1 and CDR2 from the germline V gene are SGHTA and FQGNSA. The CDR3 length is 14 residues. V was trimmed by 11 bases and J by 2 bases, leaving 17 bases between them. CDR3: CAAGRRDPTDTQYF. CDR3 nucleotides: TGTGCCGCGGGGCGGCGGGATCCCACAGATACGCAGTATTTT.

V is TRBV6-6 and J is TRBJ1-4; D possibly corresponds to TRBD1 (5 bases). Trimming cost V 6 bases and J 3 bases, with 14 bases left between them. The CDR3 has 15 amino acids. Germline values: CDR1 MNHNY, CDR2 SVGAGI (reference sequence). The CDR3 here is CASSLWTPSNEKLFF. As DNA, the CDR3 is TGTGCCAGCAGCCTTTGGACACCCTCTAATGAAAAACTGTTTTTT.

V and J are TRBV18 and TRBJ1-6, with TRBD1 as a possible D gene (6 bases). CDR3 length equals 14 residues. Trimming shortened V by 3 bases and J by 7 bases, and 10 bases separated the two germline ends. Germline CDR1 and CDR2: KGHSH and LQKENI. CDR3 nucleotide sequence: TGTGCCAGCTCACCGAACAGGGCGAATTCACCCCTCCACTTT. Protein product: CASSPNRANSPLHF.